This T cell receptor (beta chain) originates from a study of Graves' ophthalmopathy and Graves' hyperthyroidism listed by TCRdb under 2018. About the study as a whole: Peripheral blood was collected at initial diagnosis, before any treatment. The study used signatures of the TCR beta repertoire to tell Graves' ophthalmopathy apart from Graves' hyperthyroidism and to predict which patients would progress to ophthalmopathy. A discovery set of 100 patients (roughly 41 ophthalmopathy, about 55 stable hyperthyroidism) was enrolled to explore V-J signatures distinguishing ophthalmopathy from hyperthyroidism. After sampling, hyperthyroidism patients received methimazole starting at 30 mg daily, and ophthalmopathy patients received high-dose intravenous methylprednisolone. In total, over 130 blood samples were TCR-sequenced: fewer than 50 ophthalmopathy, roughly 77 hyperthyroidism and about 17 hyperthyroidism-to-ophthalmopathy patients. In over 5 hyperthyroidism patients, the T-cell repertoire of thyroid tissue was compared with the T-cell repertoire of blood. For independent validation, a separate cohort was made up of around 19 hyperthyroidism patients plus 17 patients who later progressed from hyperthyroidism to ophthalmopathy. On the study overall, not on this receptor specifically: In cross-validation, the 13-signature model distinguished ophthalmopathy from stable hyperthyroidism with approximately 90% sensitivity and approximately 81% specificity, while in the test set the corresponding values were roughly 80% and 75%. No statistical method was used to set the sample size in advance, and the investigators knew which group each participant was assigned to. In validation, the model predicted ophthalmopathy progression with about 64% sensitivity and 72% to 80% specificity; some 13 predicted patients were CT-confirmed with GO in a median of around 6 months. Most expanded thyroid clonotypes with a frequency above 0.001 also appeared in blood, which suggests that blood repertoires may reflect the immune response in the thyroid.

TCR beta CDR3 regions were amplified from RNA transcripts for repertoire sequencing. The first round of RT-PCR was done with HTBI primers and the Qiagen OneStep RT-PCR kit, and was followed by a second round of multiplex PCR, then size selection and purification. Sequencing of the libraries was carried out on an Illumina HiSeq2000 in paired-end mode with 100 bp reads. The paper's processing steps were these. SOAPnuke was used to process the reads, throwing out any read that had adapters, had uncalled bases, had a mean Phred below 15, or lacked an exact constant-primer or identifier match. COPE v1.2.5 was used to merge the high-quality paired reads. Each unique nucleotide sequence was treated as a clonotype, and MiTCR v1.1 was used to align the clonotypes to the IMGT TRB V, D and J references. The analysis was limited to V-J combinations with a frequency above 0.0001, which together covered more than 98% of repertoires. A TCR clonal expansion and chaos score per V-J combination was defined as the ratio of F50 clonal expansion to chaos observed in the TCRdist matrix. Welch's t-statistics and random forest were used to reduce the features to some 13 V-J combinations, which were then used as input to a naive Bayes classifier. The similarity between thyroid and blood repertoires was quantified using the Morisita-Horn index. Using fastp at Q25 and MiXCR, TCRdb reprocessed the public reads and kept productive beta chains. Here each entry gathers all rows of one CDR3 protein and keeps the most common genes and DNA. The V and J calls were determined by TCRdb, not by the authors. The sample table contains about 700,000 distinct CDR3 sequences; only one count was recorded for 40% of them. The ten largest clonotypes hold 40% to 45% of the sample.

This clonotype was observed many times. The antigen this receptor binds is unknown. The sample holds no much larger clone one base away, and base qualities are not on file. Ophthalmopathy patients were characterized by moderately to severely active disease, a Clinical Activity Score of at least 3, a NOSPECS grade of at least 4, and a disease duration under 3 months. Patients with other autoimmune diseases, uncontrolled infections, pregnancy or lactation were excluded. Clinical symptoms, serum thyroxine, TRAb, thyroid ultrasound and orbital computed tomography formed the basis of the diagnosis. Ficoll-Paque density gradient centrifugation was used to isolate PBMCs from approximately 11 ml of fresh peripheral blood. Total RNA was extracted with Trizol reagent and quality-checked on an Agilent 2100 Bioanalyzer. The CDR3 has 13 amino acids, counting the end cysteine and phenylalanine. CDR3 DNA only is kept here, 39 bases in frame from base 1. V is pared back by 1 base and J by 3 bases, with 4 bases lying between the germline termini. CDR1 and CDR2 are drawn from the germline V gene: SNHLY, FYNNEI.

Recombination linked TRBV2 to TRBJ1-5; no D segment can be confidently identified. The sequence derives from an adult man with Graves' ophthalmopathy. Sequenced input: peripheral blood. The CDR3 corresponds to CASSEEANQPQHF. Read as DNA, the sequence is TGTGCCAGCAGTGAAGAAGCCAATCAGCCCCAGCATTTT. With the portions outside the CDR3 filled from the reference TRBV2 and TRBJ1-5 genes, the complete variable region becomes EPEVTQTPSHQVTQMGQEVILRCVPISNHLYFYWYRQILGQKVEFLVSFYNNEISEKSEIFDDQFSVERPDGSNFTLKIRSTKLEDSAMYFCASSEEANQPQHFGDGTRLSIL.